Included here is one TCR beta chain sequence, with context. What it binds is unknown. A second PCR of roughly 7 to 11 cycles used a sample-barcoded 5' primer and a J-beta primer mix. TCRdb processed the 5' RACE reads anew with MiXCR; each CDR3 protein has one entry. The sample includes 950,000 to 1,200,000 distinct CDR3 sequences, 35% to 40% of them seen just once. This entry is derived from a study of blood T cells in healthy people across ages. Study observations and caveats: There was a strong correlation between TCR beta diversity and naive T cell percentage.

The study recruited healthy Caucasian donors from Russia who were aged roughly 6 to 90. CDR1 and CDR2 (germline): LGHNA, YNFKEQ. V dropped 0 bases and J dropped 6; count of bases not matched to a gene: 7. The CDR3 loop spans 16 amino acids. This sequence originates from a man aged 18-30 years in good health. The specimen was blood. The gene calls are TRBV4-2 and TRBJ2-2, with TRBD1 matching over 7 bases. The CDR3 reads CASSQDRQGRAGELFF. The CDR3 DNA sequence: TGTGCCAGCAGCCAAGATAGACAGGGTAGGGCCGGGGAGCTGTTTTTT.